This TCR beta chain was recorded in a study of blood T cell repertoires in COVID-19. Study-level background: In each case, the material was cDNA or gDNA derived from T cells, B-cell-depleted T cells, or PBMCs.

Data came from immunoSEQ multiplex PCR; TCRdb stores just in-frame clones and leaves some out. The sample comprises about 90,000 clones, 80% of which are singletons, and 10% rests with the top ten. Germline trimming cut 6 bases from V and 8 bases from J; bases unmatched to any gene: 18. This CDR3 spans 17 amino acids. Germline V gene data show CDR1 as MNHNY and CDR2 as SVGAGI (reference sequence). Material for sequencing was peripheral blood. This rearrangement joins TRBV6-6 to TRBJ2-4, with TRBD2 matching 8 bases. The receptor was derived from a woman aged 70-85 years with acute or convalescent COVID-19. The CDR3 region has the DNA TGTGCCAGCAGGCGAGGGGCGGTTGCGGGAGGAGAGTACATTCAGTACTTC. It yields the protein CASRRGAVAGGEYIQYF.